This T cell receptor beta chain was recovered during a study of blood T cell repertoires in COVID-19. The wider study: Sites across the United States, Italy and Spain contributed samples from acute and convalescent COVID-19.

This clone was detected only once. Method: immunoSEQ multiplex PCR; TCRdb's copy keeps in-frame clones and lacks some. The sample has 200,000 to 250,000 clones; more than 80% are singletons. The sequenced sample consisted of peripheral blood. This clonotype originated in a woman aged 25 to 45 with COVID-19, enrolled during active disease.

CDR3 nucleotide sequence: TGTGCCAGCAGCCAAGCCGGGGGGGGCTATGGCTACACCTTC. Translated: CASSQAGGGYGYTF. The chain links TRBV5-4 to TRBJ1-2, with D perhaps TRBD1 (5 bases). The CDR3 is 14 residues long. V lost 4 bases to trimming and J lost 4 bases, with 14 bases between them. CDR1 and CDR2 (germline): SGHNT, YYREEE (reference sequence).